Below are 13 T cell receptor beta chains sequenced from a single sample in a study of CD8 T cells in ankylosing spondylitis. One entry per CDR3 protein results from TCRdb running MiXCR on the 5' RACE reads. The sample holds about 33,000 distinct CDR3 sequences, around an eighth seen once. The sample was synovial fluid, either unsorted or a sorted T cell fraction (not recorded which). The receptor set was obtained from a male donor with ankylosing spondylitis.

This clonotype was counted only a few times. The chain couples TRBV29-1 to TRBJ1-3, with 7 bases aligning to TRBD1. Looked up from germline, CDR1 is SQVTM and CDR2 is ANQGSEA. The CDR3 consists of 15 residues. V was pared by 5 bases and J by 2 bases, with 9 bases of the junction left unmatched. CDR3 region: CSVTGQGGPGNTIYF. Written as DNA, the CDR3 is TGCAGCGTTACCGGCCAGGGGGGTCCTGGAAACACCATATATTTT.

This clonotype was seen repeatedly, ten times or more. The chain carries TRBV13 and TRBJ2-7; 7 nucleotides line up with TRBD2. Germline assignment: CDR1 PRHDT and CDR2 FYEKMQ (reference sequence). Trimming took 0 bases from V and 5 from J; bases not matched to a gene: 10. This CDR3 is 16 amino acids long. The CDR3 protein is CASSLGLGGSVHEQYF. DNA of the CDR3: TGTGCCAGCAGCTTAGGCCTCGGCGGGAGTGTACACGAGCAGTACTTC.

In DNA form, the CDR3 reads TGTGCCAGCAGCTTACCCCAGGACATTCAGTACTTC. It yields the protein CASSLPQDIQYF. The chain couples TRBV7-9 to TRBJ2-4; D not resolved. V dropped 2 bases and J dropped 8 bases, with 7 bases sitting between them. From germline, CDR1 is SEHNR and CDR2 FQNEAQ (reference sequence). The CDR3 totals 12 residues.

In this sample, this clonotype turned up many times. This sequence joins TRBV4-2 and TRBJ1-4; 11 bases agree with TRBD1. The J segment lost 7 bases and the V segment lost 0 bases, leaving 4 bases of the junction unmatched. The CDR3 is 16 amino acids. Germline V gene lookup returns CDR1 LGHNA and CDR2 YNFKEQ. CDR3 residues: CASSQDGGTGGEKLFF. DNA of the CDR3: TGTGCCAGCAGCCAAGATGGGGGGACAGGGGGTGAAAAACTGTTTTTT.

This clonotype occurred many times. This chain uses TRBV6-5 with TRBJ1-5; D gene unclear. Trimming removed 4 bases at V and 2 bases at J, with 9 bases between. The CDR3 covers 14 residues. In germline, CDR1 is MNHEY, CDR2 SVGAGI. The CDR3 loop reads CASSFIGGNQPQHF. The CDR3 nucleotides read TGTGCCAGCAGTTTCATCGGGGGCAATCAGCCCCAGCATTTT.

The sample holds many counts of this clonotype. This sequence joins TRBV4-3 and TRBJ2-1, with 12 bases aligning to TRBD2. Germline CDR1 reads LGHNA; CDR2 reads YSLEER. Unmatched junction bases numbered 5, after V lost 4 bases and J lost 4 bases. CDR3 length: 16 residues. The CDR3 reads CASSPTSGGVYNEQFF. CDR3 in DNA: TGCGCCAGCAGCCCGACTAGCGGGGGAGTATACAATGAGCAGTTCTTC.

The sample holds many counts of this clonotype. This chain joins TRBV11-2 and TRBJ2-3, with TRBD2 as a possible D gene (5 bases). The germline V gene has CDR1 SGHAT and CDR2 FQNNGV. Deletions cut 6 bases from V and 2 bases from J, with 27 bases between. This CDR3 has 19 residues. The CDR3 region is CASRDPFQASGAVTDTQYF. In DNA, the CDR3 is TGTGCCAGCAGGGATCCATTCCAAGCGAGCGGCGCGGTCACAGATACGCAGTATTTT. Filled out from reference TRBV11-2 and TRBJ2-3, the complete variable domain reads EAGVAQSPRYKIIEKRQSVAFWCNPISGHATLYWYQQILGQGPKLLIQFQNNGVVDDSQLPKDRFSAERLKGVDSTLKIQPAKLEDSAVYLCASRDPFQASGAVTDTQYFGPGTRLTVL.

This chain uses TRBV20-1 with TRBJ2-7; D unclear. This CDR3 comprises 11 residues. Germline V gives CDR1 DFQATT, CDR2 SNEGSKA (reference sequence). Trimming cost V 2 bases and J 6 bases, with 8 bases left between them. CDR3 coding DNA: TGCAGTGCTAGAAGCCCTTCCGAGCAGTACTTC. Residues: CSARSPSEQYF.

This clonotype turned up a few times. The chain links TRBV6-1 to TRBJ2-3, with 7 bases identical to TRBD2. Germline CDR1 MNHNS, CDR2 SASEGT. The CDR3 sequence is 14 residues long. V lost 7 bases, J lost 4 bases, and 8 bases stayed unmatched. CDR3 sequence (DNA): TGTGCCAGCACCAACCGACTAGCTCCAGATACGCAGTATTTT. It codes for CASTNRLAPDTQYF.

This clonotype was observed at least ten times. The J gene is TRBJ2-7, the V gene TRBV5-1, with 8 bases that match TRBD1. V gave up 7 bases and J gave up 2 bases; unmatched junction bases: 14. The CDR3 length is 16 residues. Germline CDR1 reads SGHRS; CDR2 reads YFSETQ. CDR3 in DNA: TGCGCCAGCCGCCCTCACCCAGGACAGGGACCCTACGAGCAGTACTTC. It is translated as CASRPHPGQGPYEQYF.

Only a few counts were recorded for this clonotype. V is TRBV7-9 and J is TRBJ2-7; D ambiguous. The germline CDR1 and CDR2 sequences are SEHNR and FQNEAQ (reference sequence). The V and J ends lost 4 bases and 0 bases respectively, with 10 bases between them. The CDR3 contains 14 residues. CDR3 in amino acids: CASSWEYSSYEQYF. The CDR3 DNA is TGTGCCAGCAGCTGGGAATATAGCTCCTACGAGCAGTACTTC.

V gene TRBV3-1 combines with J gene TRBJ2-2; unclear D gene. Per germline, CDR1 LGHDT and CDR2 YNNKEL (reference sequence). The CDR3 extends over 15 amino acids. The V end was cut by 11 bases, the J end by 0 bases, with 16 bases between. For the CDR3, the DNA is TGTGCCTGCTGCCGGACCTCTCCGAACACCGGGGAGCTGTTTTTT. Translating gives CACCRTSPNTGELFF.

The rearrangement links TRBV28 to TRBJ2-7; 10 bases match TRBD2. Germline-derived CDR1 and CDR2 are MDHEN and SYDVKM. The V gene end was trimmed by 4 bases and the J gene end by 0 bases; junction bases not matched to a gene: 0. This CDR3 comprises 14 residues. The DNA of the CDR3 is TGTGCCAGCAGTTCTAGCGGGAGCTCCTACGAGCAGTACTTC. It yields the protein CASSSSGSSYEQYF.